The present entry profiles one T cell receptor (beta chain) with its context. Its antigen is unidentified. CD8 cells regarded as naive lacked CD45RO, were positively chosen for CCR7, and omitted terminally differentiated effector memory CD45RA+ cells. This sample stems from a study of shared clonotypes between healthy human individuals. The study's findings and limits: In general, naive subsets displayed greater estimated richness than memory subsets did.

Investigators spread the genomic DNA of each subset evenly over several immunoSEQ plates. Sequencing was performed with immunoSEQ multiplex PCR; in TCRdb, only in-frame clones are kept and a portion is missing. The data hold more than 500,000 clones, with roughly 95% observed a single time. The clonotype originates from a young woman in good health. Sequencing input: naive CD8+ T cells sorted from blood.

CDR3 protein: CASSQTGTALMGANVLTF. The CDR3 nucleotides are TGTGCCAGCAGTCAAACAGGGACGGCTCTGATGGGGGCCAACGTCCTGACTTTC. J is TRBJ2-6 and V is TRBV7-9; the D gene is possibly TRBD1 (6 bases). V lost 6 bases to trimming and J lost 4 bases, with 22 bases between them. The CDR3 loop spans 18 amino acids. CDR1 and CDR2 from the germline V gene are SEHNR and FQNEAQ (reference sequence).